The 3 T cell receptor beta chains in this list originate from one sample, sequenced in a study of pediatric ulcerative colitis. Sequencing was performed with immunoSEQ multiplex PCR; in TCRdb, only in-frame clones are kept and a portion is missing. Of 12,000 to 15,000 clones in the sample, about 87% are singletons; the top ten hold 0.9% to 1%. The source material was blood. The receptors were gathered from a boy under 18 with moderate ulcerative colitis.

J is TRBJ1-6 and V is TRBV7-9; maybe TRBD1 (6 bases). Trimming shortened V by 4 bases and J by 4 bases, and 23 bases separated the two germline ends. This CDR3 comprises 19 residues. Germline assignment: CDR1 SEHNR and CDR2 FQNEAQ (reference sequence). CDR3 in amino acids: CASSWGDAGVGEYNSPLHF. CDR3 sequence (DNA): TGTGCCAGCAGCTGGGGAGATGCAGGGGTTGGGGAGTATAATTCACCCCTCCACTTT.

This chain joins TRBV29-1 and TRBJ1-3; no clear D gene. The CDR3 contains 10 residues. The V end lost 6 bases, the J end lost 6 bases, and 6 bases lay between the germline ends. The germline gives CDR1 SQVTM, CDR2 ANQGSEA. The DNA for the CDR3 is TGCAGCGTCTCCAAAAACACCATATATTTT. It translates to CSVSKNTIYF.

This chain connects TRBV4-2 to TRBJ1-1; D gene unclear. Germline CDR1 is LGHNA and CDR2 is YNFKEQ. With 2 bases removed from V and 8 bases from J, the gap between germline ends came to 15 bases. The CDR3 consists of 14 residues. CDR3 residues: CASSQNPGRHEAFF. CDR3 DNA: TGTGCCAGCAGCCAAAACCCCGGGAGGCACGAAGCTTTCTTT.